This note documents a single T cell receptor (beta chain) sequence. Its specific antigen is unknown. One base away there is no much larger clone; base qualities are not given. TCRbeta CDR3 regions were amplified from genomic DNA by means of the immunoSEQ Assay, a bias-controlled multiplex PCR. In the source study's methods: The number of nucleated cells in each sample was estimated from the amplification of reference gene primers within the assay. To quantify the absolute abundance of each unique TCRbeta CDR3 rearrangement, sequence reads were collapsed and filtered. Productive Simpson clonality was computed per sample as the square root of Simpson's diversity index over productive rearrangements. Sourced from immuneACCESS, this table was stored by TCRdb with only in-frame sequences that have V and J called. A share of the clones is absent; for the studies checked, an unresolved V gene accounts for under half, and the remainder has no known explanation. V, J and clone size are taken as reported in that table, and D and trimming were inferred from the DNA itself. Here the sample has about 230,000 clones; around 84% occur a single time. The top ten clonotypes cover 1.2% to 1.5% of the sample.

The record originates from a study of blood T cell repertoires in COVID-19 (dated by TCRdb to 2020 to 2022). With regard to the full study: Collaborator samples came from the United States, Italy and Spain and covered acute and convalescent phases of COVID-19. The dataset comprised deeply sampled blood TCRbeta repertoires from subjects exposed to, actively infected with, or recovered from COVID-19. The samples were drawn from the first 160 participants of the ongoing ImmuneRACE study and from 950 to 1,500 subjects provided by 6 global collaborators. The material from the prospective study consisted of cDNA or gDNA derived from T cells, B-cell-depleted T cells, or PBMCs. The repertoires were released in a freely available public database intended as a resource for research on the immune response to SARS-CoV-2. The sample metadata nearly always contained a de-identified subject ID, COVID-19 status, age in years and sex. Where available, HLA class I and class II types were taken from metadata supplied by the sample provider and were not determined by assay-based typing.

Here is what the overall study found, with its caveats: Clinical and demographic metadata were provided uncurated, with the amount varying by source and participant.

Another Seattle source contributed samples from volunteer blood donors who had recovered from COVID-19. Each collaborating institution followed its own protocols to collect whole blood in K2EDTA tubes. For TCRbeta analysis, collaborator samples were shipped as frozen whole blood, as isolated PBMCs, or as DNA extracted from either sample type. The germline V gene supplies CDR1 SGHRS and CDR2 YFSETQ. The CDR3 goes from the cysteine to the phenylalanine over 15 residues. The kept DNA is CDR3 alone, 45 bases in frame from the first base. Trimming removed 0 bases from V and 2 bases from J; the gene matches leave 4 bases unexplained.

The source is a woman in her thirties or forties who had recovered from COVID-19. This chain joins TRBV5-1 to TRBJ2-7, and TRBD1 matches 8 of the central bases. Source material: peripheral blood. The DNA is TGCGCCAGCAGCTTGGAGGGCAGGGGGCCCTACGAGCAGTACTTC. Translated, this gives CASSLEGRGPYEQYF.